The 15 T cell receptor beta chains below all came from one sample that was sequenced in a study of shared clonotypes between healthy human individuals. Clones were sequenced by immunoSEQ multiplex PCR, and TCRdb holds only the in-frame ones, with some missing. The data contain over a million clones, roughly 96% of them singletons. The specimen was naive CD4+ T cells sorted from blood. Subset denoted: CD45RA+ positively selected. The receptors originated from a man younger than 40 in good health.

This clone has more than one count but fewer than ten. The chain joins TRBV6-1 to TRBJ2-7; D perhaps matches TRBD1 (5 bases). CDR1 is MNHNS, CDR2 SASEGT, per germline. V lost 6 bases and J 0 bases, leaving 9 bases between the germline ends. This CDR3 is 13 amino acids long. The CDR3 is CASSRTSSYEQYF. CDR3 nucleotides: TGTGCCAGCAGCAGGACAAGCTCCTACGAGCAGTACTTC.

The rearrangement uses TRBV5-1 and TRBJ1-1; D not certain. Trimming shortened V by 3 bases and J by 4 bases, and 19 bases separated the two germline ends. There are 16 residues in the CDR3. The germline gives CDR1 SGHRS, CDR2 YFSETQ. As DNA, the CDR3 is TGCGCCAGCAGCTCAACCCGGAATCTGGGGAGCACTGAAGCTTTCTTT. Amino acids: CASSSTRNLGSTEAFF.

The V call is TRBV7-7, the J call TRBJ2-3; 7 bases align to TRBD1. The CDR3 totals 13 residues. The V gene end was trimmed by 5 bases and the J gene end by 11 bases; junction bases not matched to a gene: 10. The germline CDR1 and CDR2 sequences are SSHAT and FNYEAQ (reference sequence). CDR3 residues: CASSPTAGTEQYF. The CDR3 nucleotides read TGTGCCAGCAGCCCAACCGCCGGGACAGAGCAGTATTTT.

The V gene is TRBV5-8, the J gene TRBJ1-4; tentative D call: TRBD1 (5 bases). Trimming removed 0 bases from V and 7 bases from J, with 16 bases in between. There are 16 residues in the CDR3. Germline CDR1 SGHTS, CDR2 YDEGEE. The CDR3 DNA reads TGTGCCAGCAGCTTGGAGGTCGGAGCGAGGGGTGAAAAACTGTTTTTT. Encoded protein: CASSLEVGARGEKLFF.

This clone has only one observation. Different DNA sequences within this sample yield the same CDR3. The chain uses TRBV5-1 and TRBJ2-5; D is ambiguous. The ends were cut back, 0 bases at V and 2 bases at J, with 8 bases in the middle. Germline CDR1 SGHRS, CDR2 YFSETQ. There are 14 residues in the CDR3. Here the CDR3 DNA reads TGCGCCAGCAGCTTGGGGCCAATTCAAGAGACCCAGTACTTC. Amino acids: CASSLGPIQETQYF. Combining the CDR3 with reference TRBV5-1 and TRBJ2-5 gives the whole variable domain KAGVTQTPRYLIKTRGQQVTLSCSPISGHRSVSWYQQTPGQGLQFLFEYFSETQRNKGNFPGRFSGRQFSNSRSEMNVSTLELGDSALYLCASSLGPIQETQYFGPGTRLLVL.

V is TRBV5-1 and J is TRBJ2-2; 7 nucleotides align to TRBD2. The junction had 5 bases not matched to a gene; V was cut back by 0 bases and J by 0 bases. The CDR3 has 17 amino acids. CDR1 SGHRS and CDR2 YFSETQ come from the germline V gene. CDR3 residues: CASSLGTSAANTGELFF. CDR3 nucleotides: TGCGCCAGCAGCTTGGGCACTAGCGCTGCGAACACCGGGGAGCTGTTTTTT.

The chain couples TRBV12-5 to TRBJ2-3; 14 nucleotides agree with TRBD2. V was clipped by 4 bases and J by 3 bases; unmatched bases: 9. Germline V gives CDR1 LGHNT, CDR2 FRNRAP. This CDR3 has 18 residues. CDR3 bases: TGTGCTAGTGGTTCCGGGACTAGCGGGAGAAGGAATACAGATACGCAGTATTTT. It encodes CASGSGTSGRRNTDTQYF.

This rearrangement joins TRBV5-1 to TRBJ2-7; 7 nucleotides align to TRBD1. V dropped 3 bases and J dropped 2; count of bases not matched to a gene: 8. Germline assignment: CDR1 SGHRS and CDR2 YFSETQ. The length of the CDR3 is 15 residues. The CDR3 protein is CASSSPRDSPYEQYF. In DNA form, the CDR3 reads TGCGCCAGCAGCTCTCCTCGGGACAGTCCCTACGAGCAGTACTTC.

The chain combines TRBV27 with TRBJ2-3, with D hard to call. CDR3 length equals 11 residues. V lost 6 bases and J 6 bases, leaving 7 bases between the germline ends. CDR1 MNHEY and CDR2 SMNVEV come from the germline V gene (reference sequence). Written as DNA, the CDR3 is TGTGCCAGCAGCCGCTTGGATACGCAGTATTTT. It translates to CASSRLDTQYF.

The chain is built from TRBV19 and TRBJ2-2, with 10 positions matching TRBD2. From germline, CDR1 is LNHDA and CDR2 SQIVND (reference sequence). Germline trimming cut 9 bases from V and 6 bases from J; bases unmatched to any gene: 10. The CDR3 has 15 amino acids. The CDR3 DNA sequence: TGTGCCAGCGCCCCTAGCGGGAGTATCGCCGGGGAGCTGTTTTTT. Its translation: CASAPSGSIAGELFF.

The chain has TRBV29-1 and TRBJ1-2; D not resolved. Trimming pared 3 bases from V and 5 bases from J, leaving 13 bases between. The germline gives CDR1 SQVTM, CDR2 ANQGSEA. There are 13 residues in the CDR3. This CDR3 is CSVETGSGYGYTF. DNA for the CDR3: TGCAGCGTTGAGACCGGTTCGGGGTATGGCTACACCTTC.

The CDR3 loop is CASRALDRGHEQYF. In DNA form, the CDR3 reads TGTGCCAGCAGGGCACTGGACAGGGGCCACGAGCAGTACTTC. The rearrangement links TRBV2 to TRBJ2-7; 9 nucleotides match TRBD1. The CDR3 consists of 14 residues. Germline V gene data show CDR1 as SNHLY and CDR2 as FYNNEI. V dropped 6 bases and J dropped 5; count of bases not matched to a gene: 8.

Concerning this clone: Other DNA sequences in the sample encode the same CDR3. The chain carries TRBV28 and TRBJ1-5; D gene unclear. Per germline, CDR1 MDHEN and CDR2 SYDVKM. V was shortened by 3 bases and J by 0 bases, with 9 bases between the two germline ends. The CDR3 is made up of 15 amino acids. This chain's CDR3 is CASSLGGYSNQPQHF. The CDR3 coding sequence is TGTGCCAGCAGTTTGGGAGGTTATAGCAATCAGCCCCAGCATTTT.

V gene TRBV4-3 combines with J gene TRBJ2-1, with 12 bases aligning to TRBD2. V lost 1 base, J lost 9 bases, and 4 bases stayed unmatched. CDR1 and CDR2 from the germline V gene are LGHNA and YSLEER. There are 15 residues in the CDR3. This CDR3 reads CASSQGTSGIGEQFF. The CDR3 region has the DNA TGCGCCAGCAGCCAAGGGACTAGCGGGATCGGTGAGCAGTTCTTC.

This sequence joins TRBV14 and TRBJ1-1; 7 bases align to TRBD1. The germline CDR1 and CDR2 sequences are SGHDN and FVKESK. The CDR3 is 15 residues long. The V segment lost 4 bases and the J segment 1 base; nucleotides outside the gene matches: 6. CDR3 residues: CASSPSGGRNTEAFF. The DNA for the CDR3 is TGTGCCAGCAGCCCGTCAGGGGGACGGAACACTGAAGCTTTCTTT. Drawing the rest from reference TRBV14 and TRBJ1-1, the complete variable domain is EAGVTQFPSHSVIEKGQTVTLRCDPISGHDNLYWYRRVMGKEIKFLLHFVKESKQDESGMPNNRFLAERTGGTYSTLKVQPAELEDSGVYFCASSPSGGRNTEAFFGQGTRLTVV.